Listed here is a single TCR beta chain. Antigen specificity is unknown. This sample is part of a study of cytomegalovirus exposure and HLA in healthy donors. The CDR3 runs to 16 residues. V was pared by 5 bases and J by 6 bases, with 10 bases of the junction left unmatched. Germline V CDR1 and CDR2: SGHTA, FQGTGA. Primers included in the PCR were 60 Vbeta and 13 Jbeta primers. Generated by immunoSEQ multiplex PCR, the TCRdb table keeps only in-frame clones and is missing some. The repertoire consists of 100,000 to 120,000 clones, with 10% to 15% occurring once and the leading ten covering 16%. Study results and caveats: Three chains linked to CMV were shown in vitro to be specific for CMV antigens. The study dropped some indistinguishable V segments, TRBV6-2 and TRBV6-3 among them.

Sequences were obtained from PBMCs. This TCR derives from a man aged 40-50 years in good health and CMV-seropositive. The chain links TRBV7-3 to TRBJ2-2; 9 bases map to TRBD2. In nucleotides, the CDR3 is TGTGCCAGCAGCCTGACCGGGACTAGCCTGGCCGGGGAGCTGTTTTTT. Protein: CASSLTGTSLAGELFF.